The 27 T cell receptor beta chains given below trace back to one sample, sequenced in a study of T-cell reconstitution after alpha-beta-depleted transplantation in children. During its preparation, the TCRbeta library received unique molecular identifiers. Via MiXCR, TCRdb re-called the PCR reads, giving one row per CDR3 protein. The sample lists approximately 7,000 distinct CDR3 sequences; around 15% were seen once. The specimen comprised PBMCs, sampled before TCRalphabeta/CD19-depleted stem cell transplant. These receptors were taken from a boy aged 2 to 10 with acute lymphoblastic leukemia, due to receive a stem cell transplant.

This clonotype was counted many times. This chain joins TRBV27 and TRBJ2-1; D tentatively fits TRBD1 or TRBD2 (5 bases each). The CDR3 has 15 amino acids. The germline V and J ends were trimmed by 0 bases and 2 bases, with 8 bases remaining between them. Germline lookup yields CDR1 MNHEY and CDR2 SMNVEV (reference sequence). The DNA for the CDR3 is TGTGCCAGCAGTTTATCGACGGGACCCTACAATGAGCAGTTCTTC. Its protein is CASSLSTGPYNEQFF.

By share, this clonotype counts as medium-sized. The chain joins TRBV27 to TRBJ2-7, with 8 bases that match TRBD1. This CDR3 is 17 amino acids long. V gave up 5 bases and J gave up 0 bases; unmatched junction bases: 12. Germline V lookup: CDR1 MNHEY, CDR2 SMNVEV (reference sequence). DNA of the CDR3: TGTGCCAGCAGTGCGGCGCCTCGAACAGGGGGCTCCTACGAGCAGTACTTC. This sequence encodes CASSAAPRTGGSYEQYF.

Many counts were recorded for this clonotype. This sequence joins TRBV5-1 and TRBJ2-1, with D tentatively TRBD2 (5 bases). This CDR3 is 14 amino acids long. V gave up 2 bases and J gave up 4 bases, with 10 bases separating them. Germline V CDR1 and CDR2: SGHRS, YFSETQ. CDR3 sequence: CASSFRLPYNEQFF. CDR3 DNA sequence: TGCGCCAGCAGCTTCCGACTACCGTACAATGAGCAGTTCTTC.

This clonotype was picked up many times. V gene TRBV7-8 combines with J gene TRBJ2-3; 10 positions match TRBD2. The CDR3 runs to 18 residues. Germline V gene lookup returns CDR1 SGHVS and CDR2 FQNEAQ. Trimming cost V 5 bases and J 0 bases; bases outside gene matches: 11. The CDR3 loop is CASSPRPASGGSTDTQYF. The CDR3 nucleotides read TGTGCCAGCAGCCCTAGGCCTGCTAGCGGGGGAAGCACAGATACGCAGTATTTT.

On this clonotype itself: A single base separates this from a much larger clone, so it may be a read error. The chain employs TRBV20-1 and TRBJ2-3; 7 nucleotides align to TRBD2. The CDR3 extends over 17 amino acids. Germline-derived CDR1 and CDR2 are DFQATT and SNEGSKA (reference sequence). CDR3 DNA sequence: TGCTGTGCTAGAGGGTACAAGCGGGGACCGTACACAGATACGCAGTATTTT. It specifies CCARGYKRGPYTDTQYF.

The chain joins TRBV5-1 to TRBJ2-5; TRBD1 is a possible D gene (5 bases). The CDR3 contains 14 residues. The germline V gene encodes CDR1 SGHRS and CDR2 YFSETQ. V was shortened by 5 bases and J by 4 bases, with 15 bases between the two germline ends. The DNA of the CDR3 is TGCGCCAGCAGACCGCAGGGTTTCGGAGAGACCCAGTACTTC. As protein: CASRPQGFGETQYF. Full variable domain (outside the CDR3, taken from reference TRBV5-1 and TRBJ2-5): KAGVTQTPRYLIKTRGQQVTLSCSPISGHRSVSWYQQTPGQGLQFLFEYFSETQRNKGNFPGRFSGRQFSNSRSEMNVSTLELGDSALYLCASRPQGFGETQYFGPGTRLLVL.

This clonotype is medium-sized by share. The chain uses TRBV29-1 and TRBJ2-7; D is ambiguous. V was clipped by 4 bases and J by 4 bases, with 8 bases between them. Germline-derived CDR1 and CDR2 are SQVTM and ANQGSEA. The CDR3 runs to 11 residues. Here the CDR3 DNA reads TGCAGCGTTGTGCTAGGTTACGAGCAGTACTTC. It codes for CSVVLGYEQYF.

This clonotype is labeled as medium-sized. The V and J genes are TRBV6-5 and TRBJ2-5; D not resolved. From germline, CDR1 is MNHEY and CDR2 SVGAGI. The CDR3 sequence is 12 residues long. The V end lost 6 bases, the J end lost 3 bases, and 8 bases lay between the germline ends. The CDR3 reads CASRGRKETQYF. CDR3 sequence (DNA): TGTGCCAGCAGAGGCAGGAAAGAGACCCAGTACTTC.

The chain has TRBV12-3 or TRBV12-4 and TRBJ2-2, with TRBD1 matching over 10 bases. With V trimmed by 5 bases and J by 6 bases, 3 bases remained unmatched. CDR3 length: 14 residues. In nucleotides, the CDR3 is TGTGCCAGCAGTAGCGGACAGGGGGCCGGGGAGCTGTTTTTT. As protein: CASSSGQGAGELFF.

Within the sample, this clonotype is medium-sized (0.01 to 0.1%). The rearrangement joins TRBV6-5 to TRBJ2-7, with 7 nucleotides matching TRBD1. Germline V CDR1 and CDR2: MNHEY, SVGAGI. With V trimmed by 8 bases and J by 2 bases, 3 bases remained unmatched. The CDR3 totals 12 residues. DNA for the CDR3: TGTGCCAGCCGGGACAGCACCTACGAGCAGTACTTC. The encoded protein is CASRDSTYEQYF.

This clonotype is labeled as medium-sized. V gene TRBV7-8 combines with J gene TRBJ2-1, with 7 nucleotides matching TRBD2. This CDR3 comprises 18 residues. The J segment lost 0 bases and the V segment lost 1 base, leaving 9 bases of the junction unmatched. Per germline, CDR1 SGHVS and CDR2 FQNEAQ. The DNA for the CDR3 is TGTGCCAGCAGCTTAGACAATGGCGGGGGTAGCTCCTACAATGAGCAGTTCTTC. It translates to CASSLDNGGGSSYNEQFF.

By its share, this clonotype is medium-sized (0.01 to 0.1%). The chain carries TRBV4-3 and TRBJ1-1, with 10 bases identical to TRBD1. The CDR3 has 14 amino acids. V was pared by 2 bases and J by 10 bases, with 7 bases of the junction left unmatched. CDR1 is LGHNA and CDR2 is YSLEER in the germline V gene. The CDR3 DNA follows: TGCGCCAGCAGCCAATCGGTTAGGGACAGGGGAGCTTTCTTT. Its protein product is CASSQSVRDRGAFF.

This clonotype is classed as medium-sized. The rearrangement joins TRBV6-6 to TRBJ2-3, with D hard to call. CDR1 is MNHNY and CDR2 is SVGAGI in the germline V gene (reference sequence). The CDR3 runs 12 residues. The V end was cut by 4 bases, the J end by 7 bases, with 9 bases between. The CDR3 DNA is TGTGCCAGCAGTTTGGACGGATATACGCAGTATTTT. Translating it yields CASSLDGYTQYF.

In this sample, this clonotype is medium-sized. This chain connects TRBV2 to TRBJ2-1; 8 bases line up with TRBD2. The V gene end was trimmed by 7 bases and the J gene end by 9 bases; junction bases not matched to a gene: 5. Germline CDR1 is SNHLY and CDR2 is FYNNEI. There are 12 residues in the CDR3. The CDR3 loop is CASKGLEVEQFF. CDR3 coding DNA: TGTGCCAGCAAGGGACTAGAGGTTGAGCAGTTCTTC.

This clonotype was observed many times. CDR3 sequence: CASSLIGPSGGAADTQYF. Written as DNA, the CDR3 is TGTGCCAGCAGCTTAATCGGGCCTAGCGGGGGGGCCGCAGATACGCAGTATTTT. The chain has TRBV7-3 and TRBJ2-3, with 12 bases lining up with TRBD2. This CDR3 is built from 18 residues. Germline V gene lookup returns CDR1 SGHTA and CDR2 FQGTGA. After removal of 1 base from V and 4 bases from J, the junction contained 9 bases not matched to a gene.

Only a few counts were recorded for this clonotype. CDR3 protein: CASSGTENYGYTF. The CDR3 DNA sequence: TGTGCCAGCAGCGGCACCGAGAACTATGGCTACACCTTC. The chain recombines TRBV3-1 with TRBJ1-2; unclear D gene. CDR3 length: 13 amino acids. Trimming removed 5 bases at V and 2 bases at J, with 9 bases between. Germline values: CDR1 LGHDT, CDR2 YNNKEL (reference sequence).

This clonotype is labeled medium-sized. The V gene is TRBV7-2, the J gene TRBJ2-5; D perhaps matches TRBD2 (5 bases). The V gene lost 1 base and the J gene lost 4 bases, with 16 bases spanning the gap. Germline V gene data show CDR1 as SGHTA and CDR2 as FQGNSA. The CDR3 length is 16 residues. CDR3 coding DNA: TGTGCCAGCAGCTTAGGGTCCGAGGGCCTTGGAGAGACCCAGTACTTC. This encodes CASSLGSEGLGETQYF. Based on the CDR3 plus reference TRBV7-2 and TRBJ2-5, the full variable domain is GAGVSQSPSNKVTEKGKDVELRCDPISGHTALYWYRQSLGQGLEFLIYFQGNSAPDKSGLPSDRFSAERTGGSVSTLTIQRTQQEDSAVYLCASSLGSEGLGETQYFGPGTRLLVL.

Within the sample, this clonotype is medium-sized (0.01 to 0.1%). The chain couples TRBV12-3 or TRBV12-4 to TRBJ2-7, with D perhaps TRBD1 (6 bases). This CDR3 is built from 14 residues. V lost 3 bases and J lost 2, with 11 bases in between. The CDR3 is CASSFWQGTYEQYF. The CDR3 DNA is TGTGCCAGCAGTTTCTGGCAGGGGACCTACGAGCAGTACTTC.

There are many counts of this clonotype. The genes are TRBV20-1 and TRBJ2-1; D possibly matches TRBD1 or TRBD2 (5 bases each). V was trimmed by 3 bases and J by 3 bases, leaving 12 bases between them. This CDR3 contains 14 residues. Germline V lookup: CDR1 DFQATT, CDR2 SNEGSKA (reference sequence). The CDR3 DNA follows: TGCAGTGCTAGCGGGTCGAGGGGCTACAATGAGCAGTTCTTC. Translating gives CSASGSRGYNEQFF.

This clonotype qualifies as medium-sized. The V and J genes are TRBV6-2 or TRBV6-3 and TRBJ2-5; either TRBD1 or TRBD2 may supply D (5 bases each). Trimming removed 7 bases from V and 4 bases from J, with 19 bases in between. This CDR3 region has 15 residues. CDR1 is MNHEY and CDR2 is SVGEGT in the germline V gene. As DNA, the CDR3 is TGTGCCAGCACCCAGGGTCAGGGACGAGGAGAGACCCAGTACTTC. Protein: CASTQGQGRGETQYF.

Concerning this clonotype: Being one base from a much bigger clone, this may be a read error. V usage is TRBV7-2 and J usage is TRBJ1-5; 7 nucleotides match TRBD1. The J segment lost 3 bases and the V segment lost 6 bases, leaving 8 bases of the junction unmatched. Germline assignment: CDR1 SGHTA and CDR2 FQGNSA. CDR3 length: 15 amino acids. This CDR3 is CASSSGGNTNQPQHF. The CDR3 nucleotides read TGTGCCAGCAGTTCAGGGGGAAATACCAATCAGCCCCAGCATTTT.

This clonotype qualifies as medium-sized. V usage is TRBV7-9 and J usage is TRBJ2-1; 7 nucleotides align to TRBD1. Per the germline V gene, CDR1 is SEHNR and CDR2 is FQNEAQ (reference sequence). This CDR3 is built from 16 residues. With V trimmed by 5 bases and J by 0 bases, 7 bases remained unmatched. CDR3 sequence (DNA): TGTGCCAGCAGCCCCTGGGCAGGGGGCTCCTACAATGAGCAGTTCTTC. Translating gives CASSPWAGGSYNEQFF. Drawing the rest from reference TRBV7-9 and TRBJ2-1, the complete variable domain is DTGVSQNPRHKITKRGQNVTFRCDPISEHNRLYWYRQTLGQGPEFLTYFQNEAQLEKSRLLSDRFSAERPKGSFSTLEIQRTEQGDSAMYLCASSPWAGGSYNEQFFGPGTRLTVL.

This clonotype appeared many times. V and J are TRBV10-2 and TRBJ2-6; 11 nucleotides align to TRBD2. The CDR3 is made up of 18 amino acids. Germline loops: CDR1 WSHSY, CDR2 SAAADI. V trimming: 5 bases; J trimming: 4 bases; junction bases outside the gene matches: 10. The CDR3 loop reads CASSRPSGGPEGANVLTF. The CDR3 DNA sequence: TGCGCCAGCAGTAGGCCTAGCGGGGGGCCGGAGGGGGCCAACGTCCTGACTTTC.

This clonotype is medium-sized by share. The chain employs TRBV10-3 and TRBJ2-7; D perhaps matches TRBD1 (5 bases). The ends were cut back, 5 bases at V and 0 bases at J, with 11 bases in the middle. Germline lookup yields CDR1 ENHRY and CDR2 SYGVKD. The CDR3 extends over 14 amino acids. The DNA of the CDR3 is TGTGCCATCAGTAAGACAGCAAGCTCCTACGAGCAGTACTTC. Its translation is CAISKTASSYEQYF.

By frequency in the sample, this clonotype is medium-sized. This chain connects TRBV5-1 to TRBJ1-2; D is unresolved. Between the trimmed V and J ends, which lost 5 bases and 8 bases, there was a span of 16 bases. CDR1 SGHRS and CDR2 YFSETQ come from the germline V gene. The CDR3 consists of 13 residues. The CDR3: CASSVGVVNGYTF. CDR3 sequence (DNA): TGCGCCAGCAGTGTTGGGGTGGTGAACGGCTACACCTTC.

This clonotype counts as medium-sized. V and J are TRBV9 and TRBJ2-5; maybe TRBD2 (7 bases). The germline V gene has CDR1 SGDLS and CDR2 YYNGEE. There are 13 residues in the CDR3. V was trimmed by 3 bases and J by 4 bases, leaving 10 bases between them. The CDR3 sequence: CASSARGGETQYF. The CDR3, as DNA: TGTGCCAGCAGCGCGAGGGGGGGAGAGACCCAGTACTTC.

In this sample, this clonotype is medium-sized. J is TRBJ2-7 and V is TRBV6-2 or TRBV6-3, with 10 bases identical to TRBD2. CDR3 length: 13 residues. Per the germline V gene, CDR1 is MNHEY and CDR2 is SVGEGT. The trim removed 5 bases at V and 7 bases at J, leaving 5 bases unmatched. In DNA, the CDR3 is TGTGCCAGCAGTACGGGACTAGCGAGGGAGCAGTACTTC. It encodes CASSTGLAREQYF.